This T cell receptor beta chain was profiled in a study of regulatory T cells in long-lasting Graves disease. The CDR3 loop spans 17 amino acids. CDR1 is LNHDA and CDR2 is SQIVND in the germline V gene (reference sequence). V was pared by 4 bases and J by 4 bases, with 7 bases of the junction left unmatched. Time point reported: newly diagnosed GD, antithyroid drugs for less than 3 months. The TCR library was prepared using RNA isolated from PBMCs. To make TCR beta libraries, researchers used iRepertoire HTBI primers and Arm-PCR of CDR3 regions. TCRdb called the multiplex PCR reads again in MiXCR, with one record for every CDR3 protein. The data contain 530,000 or so distinct CDR3 sequences, roughly 16% of them singletons. The same sample was also used in a study of T cells in Graves' hyperthyroidism and ophthalmopathy. As reported in that work: A first-round RT-PCR of the TCR CDR3 used the HTBI primer set.

The V and J genes are TRBV19 and TRBJ2-5; 15 positions match TRBD2. Source: peripheral blood mononuclear cells (PBMCs), taken at new diagnosis, from a patient treated with antithyroid drugs. The receptor was derived from a man younger than 35 with Graves disease. CDR3 nucleotides: TGTGCCAGTAGTACGGGACTAGCGGGAGGTCAGGGAGAGACCCAGTACTTC. It is translated as CASSTGLAGGQGETQYF.